This is a list of T cell receptor beta chains from one sample in a study of low-dose radiotherapy and immunotherapy resistance in tumors. TCRdb recomputed calls from the reads with MiXCR, one row per CDR3 protein. This table holds tens of thousands of distinct CDR3 sequences, around 54% found once. The sample in question was PBMCs, obtained after low-dose radiotherapy plus immunotherapy. Every receptor here comes from a male donor with gallbladder cancer. The CDR3 runs from the conserved cysteine through the conserved F or W. Fields, in order: clone size, J gene, V gene, D gene, CDR3 DNA, CDR3 protein. D genes are given only for firm matches. Size is stated for part of the rows, as once, few or many counts, or as a class when the clone is expanded.

size: many; J: TRBJ1-5; V: TRBV14; D: .; DNA: TGTGCCAGCAGCCAGGCCTGGGGGCGCGACTGTAAGCCCCAGCATTTT; CDR3: CASSQAWGRDCKPQHF
size: .; J: TRBJ1-5; V: TRBV20-1; D: .; DNA: TGCAGTGCCCGGTCAAAATTCAATCAGCCCCAGCATTTT; CDR3: CSARSKFNQPQHF
size: medium-sized; J: TRBJ1-6; V: TRBV6-2/TRBV6-3; D: TRBD1; DNA: TGTGCCAGCAGTTACAGACAGGGTTTGAATGCACCCCTCCACTTT; CDR3: CASSYRQGLNAPLHF
size: .; J: TRBJ2-5; V: TRBV11-2; D: TRBD1; DNA: TGTGCCAGCAGCTTCATTGGGACAGGGCACAAGGAGACCCAGTACTTC; CDR3: CASSFIGTGHKETQYF
size: many; J: TRBJ2-7; V: TRBV2; D: TRBD1; DNA: TGTGCCAGCACCGAGGTGCAGGGGGTAGCCTACGAGCAGTACTTC; CDR3: CASTEVQGVAYEQYF
size: once; J: TRBJ2-1; V: TRBV5-1; D: TRBD2; DNA: TGCGCCAGCAGAGTTAATAGCGGGGGAGGCAGCTCCTACAATGAGCAGTTCTTC; CDR3: CASRVNSGGGSSYNEQFF
size: many; J: TRBJ2-7; V: TRBV15; D: .; DNA: TGTGCCACCAGCAAAACCCCAGGGAACAACGAGCAGTACTTC; CDR3: CATSKTPGNNEQYF
size: few; J: TRBJ1-1; V: TRBV4-3; D: TRBD1; DNA: TGCGCCAGCAGCCCCCGGGACAGGGGAATCCCTGAAGCTTTCTTT; CDR3: CASSPRDRGIPEAFF
size: many; J: TRBJ2-7; V: TRBV3-1; D: .; DNA: TGTGCCAGCAGCCAAAATTCCGCCTACGAGCAGTACTTC; CDR3: CASSQNSAYEQYF
size: .; J: TRBJ2-7; V: TRBV6-6; D: .; DNA: TGTGCCAGCACTACGACTGCCTCCTACGAGCAGTACTTC; CDR3: CASTTTASYEQYF